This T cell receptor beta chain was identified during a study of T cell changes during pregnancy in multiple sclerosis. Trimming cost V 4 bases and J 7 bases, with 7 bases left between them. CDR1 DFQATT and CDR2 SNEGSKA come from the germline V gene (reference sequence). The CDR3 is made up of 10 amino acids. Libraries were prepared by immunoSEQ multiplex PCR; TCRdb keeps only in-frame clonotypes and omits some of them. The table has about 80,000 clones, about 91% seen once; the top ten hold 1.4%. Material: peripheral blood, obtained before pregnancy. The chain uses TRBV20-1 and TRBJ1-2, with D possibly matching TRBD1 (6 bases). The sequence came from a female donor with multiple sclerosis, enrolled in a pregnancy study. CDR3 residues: CSATGAGYTF. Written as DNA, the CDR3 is TGCAGTGCTACAGGGGCTGGCTACACCTTC.